This T cell receptor (beta chain) is from a study of cytomegalovirus exposure and HLA in healthy donors. Study as a whole: A later analysis reported the same platform for the 90 to 150 validation repertoires and the 500 to 700 first-cohort repertoires.

The method was immunoSEQ multiplex PCR; TCRdb's version includes in-frame clones alone and lacks a portion of them. The table lists 150,000 to 200,000 clones, 88% of them singletons, with around 3% in the top ten. The CDR3 has 15 amino acids. The germline gives CDR1 MRHNA, CDR2 SNTAGT. V lost 3 bases and J lost 1, with 12 bases in between. The sample taken for sequencing was PBMCs. This chain connects TRBV6-4 to TRBJ1-1; D not resolved. This receptor was identified in a man aged 18 to 29 in good health and CMV-seronegative. CDR3 DNA: TGTGCCAGCAGTGAATCTGACACGGCGAACACTGAAGCTTTCTTT. Translation: CASSESDTANTEAFF.